The present T cell receptor (beta chain) was sequenced within a study of blood T cell repertoires in COVID-19. Overall study context: The United States, Italy and Spain were the sources of the acute and convalescent COVID-19 samples. T cells, B-cell-depleted T cells, or PBMCs supplied cDNA or gDNA.

V was pared by 5 bases and J by 0 bases, with 11 bases between. There are 14 residues in the CDR3. Germline V lookup: CDR1 SGHTA, CDR2 FQGNSA. Per the study methods: From reference gene primer amplification, estimates of nucleated cell counts were derived. Here immunoSEQ multiplex PCR was the method, and the copy in TCRdb shows in-frame clones only, minus some. D and trimming come from the DNA, and the V and J calls and clone size come from that table. The sample carries tens of thousands of clones, about 91% recorded once. This receptor was identified in a human donor with active COVID-19. The donor label of this sample is uncertain. Source material: peripheral blood. This sequence joins TRBV7-2 and TRBJ2-7; tentative D call: TRBD1 (6 bases). CDR3 amino acids: CASSPRQVSYEQYF. CDR3 sequence (DNA): TGTGCCAGCAGCCCACGACAGGTCTCCTACGAGCAGTACTTC.